These 15 T cell receptor beta chains were sequenced from one sample in a study of blood T cell repertoires in COVID-19. Profiling relied on immunoSEQ multiplex PCR, and the TCRdb table lists in-frame clones only, not all of them. Of about 410,000 clones in the sample, 90% are singletons; the top ten hold 0.55% to 0.75%. Sequencing was done on a sample of PBMCs or T cells enriched from blood (not recorded which). The receptors stem from a young man who had recovered from COVID-19.

This clone was found once. V and J are TRBV7-9 and TRBJ1-2; 7 nucleotides agree with TRBD1. Per germline, CDR1 SEHNR and CDR2 FQNEAQ (reference sequence). The CDR3 has 15 amino acids. V shed 1 base and J 3 bases; nucleotides not matched to a gene: 5. In DNA, the CDR3 is TGTGCCAGCAGCTTAGACAGGGGCCGGTACTATGGCTACACCTTC. Encoded protein: CASSLDRGRYYGYTF.

Concerning this clone: The sample has other DNA sequences that encode this CDR3 too. The chain recombines TRBV2 with TRBJ1-1; 7 bases match TRBD1. J gave up 3 bases and V 3 bases, and 4 bases lay outside the gene matches. The V gene's germline CDR1 is SNHLY and CDR2 FYNNEI. The CDR3 length is 14 residues. The CDR3 DNA follows: TGTGCCAGCAGTGACCCGACAGGGTACACTGAAGCTTTCTTT. The encoded protein is CASSDPTGYTEAFF. Variable domain in full (rest from reference TRBV2 and TRBJ1-1): EPEVTQTPSHQVTQMGQEVILRCVPISNHLYFYWYRQILGQKVEFLVSFYNNEISEKSEIFDDQFSVERPDGSNFTLKIRSTKLEDSAMYFCASSDPTGYTEAFFGQGTRLTVV.

The V call is TRBV18, the J call TRBJ1-1, with TRBD1 matching 10 bases. J was trimmed by 5 bases and V by 5 bases; bases with no gene match: 8. Germline CDR1 and CDR2: KGHSH and LQKENI. This CDR3 region has 15 residues. CDR3 DNA sequence: TGTGCCAGCTCATCGACAGGGGGCGGATGGACTGAAGCTTTCTTT. Its translation is CASSSTGGGWTEAFF.

This clone was recorded only once. The chain joins TRBV27 to TRBJ1-5, with a tentative D call TRBD1 (5 bases). The germline CDR1 and CDR2 sequences are MNHEY and SMNVEV (reference sequence). The CDR3 runs 14 residues. Trimming took 6 bases from V and 1 from J, leaving 10 bases between them. This CDR3 is CASSRPGSNQPQHF. The CDR3 DNA reads as TGTGCCAGCAGCCGTCCAGGGAGCAATCAGCCCCAGCATTTT.

This clone occurred once. The chain is built from TRBV18 and TRBJ2-1, with 12 bases lining up with TRBD1. The CDR3 sequence is 16 residues long. The germline V gene has CDR1 KGHSH and CDR2 LQKENI. V dropped 3 bases and J dropped 9; count of bases not matched to a gene: 9. CDR3 loop: CASSPRPGTGGGEQFF. CDR3 DNA: TGTGCCAGCTCACCTCGTCCCGGGACAGGGGGCGGTGAGCAGTTCTTC.

Only one count was recorded for this clone. This chain connects TRBV18 to TRBJ1-6, with D perhaps matching TRBD1 (6 bases). CDR3 length: 14 amino acids. V dropped 2 bases and J dropped 9 bases, with 11 bases sitting between them. Germline loops: CDR1 KGHSH, CDR2 LQKENI. This CDR3 is CASSPGQGTSPLHF. The CDR3 DNA is TGTGCCAGCTCACCAGGGCAGGGGACTTCACCCCTCCACTTT.

CDR3: CASSLAGGFQPQHF. The DNA for the CDR3 is TGTGCCAGCAGCTTGGCAGGGGGTTTTCAGCCCCAGCATTTT. The chain carries TRBV5-6 and TRBJ1-5; TRBD1 matches 7 bases. The germline V gene encodes CDR1 SGHDT and CDR2 YYEEEE. The CDR3 covers 14 residues. The V segment lost 0 bases and the J segment 6 bases; nucleotides outside the gene matches: 3.

The chain recombines TRBV9 with TRBJ1-6; D remains unclear. The CDR3 runs 15 residues. The germline V and J ends were trimmed by 4 bases and 0 bases, with 8 bases remaining between them. Looked up from germline, CDR1 is SGDLS and CDR2 is YYNGEE. Here the CDR3 reads CASSPRSSYNSPLHF. CDR3 DNA: TGTGCCAGCAGCCCTCGCAGCTCCTATAATTCACCCCTCCACTTT.

This clone occurred once. The chain has TRBV10-1 and TRBJ2-1; 7 bases match TRBD1. CDR1 and CDR2 from the germline V gene are WNHNN and SYGVQD (reference sequence). The ends lost 3 bases at V and 2 bases at J; junction bases unmatched: 4. CDR3 length: 15 amino acids. CDR3: CASSDQTGPYNEQFF. CDR3 DNA sequence: TGCGCCAGCAGTGACCAGACAGGGCCCTACAATGAGCAGTTCTTC.

The genes are TRBV5-1 and TRBJ2-2, with a tentative D call TRBD2 (6 bases). Trimming pared 3 bases from V and 6 bases from J, leaving 21 bases between. CDR3 length: 17 amino acids. Germline V CDR1 and CDR2: SGHRS, YFSETQ. The CDR3 coding sequence is TGCGCCAGCAGCTCTGGTGGTCATTCTAGCGATCCCGGGGAGCTGTTTTTT. Its protein product is CASSSGGHSSDPGELFF.

This chain uses TRBV27 with TRBJ1-4, with 8 bases fitting TRBD1. This CDR3 contains 15 residues. The V and J ends lost 10 bases and 0 bases, in that order; junction bases with no gene match: 7. Germline V CDR1 and CDR2: MNHEY, SMNVEV (reference sequence). The CDR3 is CATRRGLATNEKLFF. For the CDR3, the DNA is TGTGCCACTCGCAGGGGGCTGGCAACTAATGAAAAACTGTTTTTT.

This clone was recorded once. The chain recombines TRBV5-4 with TRBJ1-1; tentative D call: TRBD1 (5 bases). The CDR3 spans 14 residues. Trimming took 3 bases from V and 2 from J, leaving 11 bases between them. Germline V CDR1 and CDR2: SGHNT, YYREEE (reference sequence). Here the CDR3 reads CASSSGTDNTEAFF. The CDR3 bases are TGTGCCAGCAGCTCCGGGACTGACAACACTGAAGCTTTCTTT.

This clone was counted a single time. The rearrangement uses TRBV14 and TRBJ2-7; D is possibly TRBD1 (5 bases). V shed 0 bases and J shed 0 bases, with 15 bases lying between them. Germline CDR1 and CDR2: SGHDN and FVKESK. This CDR3 contains 17 residues. CDR3 amino acids: CASSQDLGLGSSYEQYF. The CDR3, as DNA: TGTGCCAGCAGCCAAGATCTGGGGCTAGGGTCCTCCTACGAGCAGTACTTC. The complete variable domain, with remaining parts taken from reference TRBV14 and TRBJ2-7, reads EAGVTQFPSHSVIEKGQTVTLRCDPISGHDNLYWYRRVMGKEIKFLLHFVKESKQDESGMPNNRFLAERTGGTYSTLKVQPAELEDSGVYFCASSQDLGLGSSYEQYFGPGTRLTVT.

The chain recombines TRBV23-1 with TRBJ1-5; 7 bases are a match to TRBD1. TRBV23-1 has ORF status, its function being uncertain. V dropped 2 bases and J dropped 1; count of bases not matched to a gene: 20. This CDR3 region has 21 residues. The chain's CDR3 is CASSQPRADPLDRSSNQPQHF. CDR3 nucleotide sequence: TGCGCCAGCAGTCAACCGAGAGCCGATCCGCTGGACAGGTCGAGCAATCAGCCCCAGCATTTT.

The chain uses TRBV18 and TRBJ1-6; D gene ambiguous. Germline assignment: CDR1 KGHSH and CDR2 LQKENI. The CDR3 has 14 amino acids. Trimming took off 2 bases at V and 9 bases at J, with 11 bases between the two ends. The CDR3 coding sequence is TGTGCCAGCTCACCAAGTCCAGTAGCTTCACCCCTCCACTTT. It is translated as CASSPSPVASPLHF.